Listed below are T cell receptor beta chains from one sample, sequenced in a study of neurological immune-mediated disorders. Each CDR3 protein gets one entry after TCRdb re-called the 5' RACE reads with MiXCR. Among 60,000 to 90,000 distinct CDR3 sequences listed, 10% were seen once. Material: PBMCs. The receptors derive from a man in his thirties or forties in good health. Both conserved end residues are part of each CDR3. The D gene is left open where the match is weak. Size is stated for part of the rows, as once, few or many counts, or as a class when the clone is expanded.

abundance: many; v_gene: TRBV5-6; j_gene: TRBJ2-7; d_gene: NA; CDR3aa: CASSSAGATQYF; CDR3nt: TGTGCCAGCAGCTCCGCCGGGGCTACGCAGTACTTC
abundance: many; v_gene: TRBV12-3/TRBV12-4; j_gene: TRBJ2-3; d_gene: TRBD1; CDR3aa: CASNYRGGTDTQYF; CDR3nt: TGTGCCAGCAACTACAGGGGTGGCACAGATACGCAGTATTTT
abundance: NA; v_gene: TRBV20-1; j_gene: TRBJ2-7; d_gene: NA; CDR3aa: CSASGRNPPYEQYF; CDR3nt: TGCAGTGCTAGTGGCAGGAATCCTCCCTACGAGCAGTACTTC
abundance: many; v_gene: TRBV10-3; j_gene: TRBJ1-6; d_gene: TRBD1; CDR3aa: CAITDRDRGQGTPLHF; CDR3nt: TGTGCCATCACTGACCGGGACAGGGGGCAAGGGACACCCCTCCACTTT
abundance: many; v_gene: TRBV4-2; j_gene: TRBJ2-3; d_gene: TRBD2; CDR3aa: CASSQRLVPGLAGTDTQYF; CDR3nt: TGTGCCAGCAGCCAACGACTTGTACCGGGACTAGCGGGGACAGATACGCAGTATTTT
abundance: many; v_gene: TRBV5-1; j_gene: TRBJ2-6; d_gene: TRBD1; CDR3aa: CASSSGGKSGANVLTF; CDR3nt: TGCGCCAGCAGTTCAGGGGGCAAGTCTGGGGCCAACGTCCTGACTTTC
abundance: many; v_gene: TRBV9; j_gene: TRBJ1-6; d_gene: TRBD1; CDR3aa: CASSPGQGPNSPLHF; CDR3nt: TGTGCCAGCAGCCCTGGACAGGGCCCTAATTCACCCCTCCACTTT
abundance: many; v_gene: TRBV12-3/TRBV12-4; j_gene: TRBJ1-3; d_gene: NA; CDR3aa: CASSWTDSSGNTIYF; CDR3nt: TGTGCCAGCAGTTGGACGGACAGTTCCGGAAACACCATATATTTT
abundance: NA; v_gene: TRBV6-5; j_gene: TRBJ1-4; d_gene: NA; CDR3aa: CASSYTRTAYEKLFF; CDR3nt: TGTGCCAGCAGTTACACACGGACAGCTTATGAAAAACTGTTTTTT
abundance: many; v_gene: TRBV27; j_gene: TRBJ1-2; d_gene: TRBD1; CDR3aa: CASRPFDRADGYTF; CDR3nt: TGTGCCAGCAGACCCTTCGACAGGGCTGACGGCTACACCTTC
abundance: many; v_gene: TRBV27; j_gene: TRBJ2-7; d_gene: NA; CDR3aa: CASSFYQGAYEQYF; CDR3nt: TGTGCCAGCAGTTTTTACCAGGGTGCCTACGAGCAGTACTTC
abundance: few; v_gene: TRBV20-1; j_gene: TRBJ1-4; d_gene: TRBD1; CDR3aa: CSAKGQGRKKLFF; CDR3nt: TGCAGTGCCAAGGGACAGGGAAGGAAAAAACTGTTTTTT
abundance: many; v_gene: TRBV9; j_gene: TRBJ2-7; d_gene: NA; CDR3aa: CASSPDQRYVEQYF; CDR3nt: TGTGCCAGCAGCCCCGACCAACGCTACGTCGAGCAGTACTTC
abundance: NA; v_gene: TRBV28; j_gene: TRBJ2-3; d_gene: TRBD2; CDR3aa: CASRPKTSGHKDTQYF; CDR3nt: TGTGCCAGCAGACCAAAGACTAGCGGGCACAAAGATACGCAGTATTTT
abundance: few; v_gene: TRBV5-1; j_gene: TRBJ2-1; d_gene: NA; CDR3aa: CASRNRDGGENEQFF; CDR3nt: TGCGCCAGTCGAAATCGGGACGGAGGAGAGAATGAGCAGTTCTTC
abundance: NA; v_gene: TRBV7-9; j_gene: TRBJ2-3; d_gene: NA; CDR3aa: CASTQGTDTQYF; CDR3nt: TGTGCCAGCACCCAGGGTACAGATACGCAGTATTTT
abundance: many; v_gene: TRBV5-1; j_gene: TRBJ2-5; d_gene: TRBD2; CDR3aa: CASTDMTSGSQETQYF; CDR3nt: TGCGCCAGCACCGACATGACTAGCGGGTCCCAAGAGACCCAGTACTTC
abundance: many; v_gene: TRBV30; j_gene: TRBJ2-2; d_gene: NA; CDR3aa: CAWKYTAGELFF; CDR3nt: TGTGCCTGGAAATACACCGCCGGGGAGCTGTTTTTT
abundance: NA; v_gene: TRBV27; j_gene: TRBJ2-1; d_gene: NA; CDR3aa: CARSLQGNEQFF; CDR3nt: TGTGCCAGAAGTTTACAGGGTAATGAGCAGTTCTTC
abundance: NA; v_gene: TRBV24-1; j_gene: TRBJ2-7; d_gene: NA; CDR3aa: CATPGQTTSYEQYF; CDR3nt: TGTGCCACCCCCGGACAGACCACCTCCTACGAGCAGTACTTC
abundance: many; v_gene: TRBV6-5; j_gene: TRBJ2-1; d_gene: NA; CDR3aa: CASSYLENYNEQFF; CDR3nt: TGTGCCAGCAGTTACCTGGAAAACTACAATGAGCAGTTCTTC
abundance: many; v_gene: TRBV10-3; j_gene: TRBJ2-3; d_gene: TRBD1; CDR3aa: CAISRGDRGTDTQYF; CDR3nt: TGTGCCATCAGTCGGGGGGACAGGGGCACAGATACGCAGTATTTT
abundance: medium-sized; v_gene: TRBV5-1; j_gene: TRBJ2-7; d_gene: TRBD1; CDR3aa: CASSFGTGTYEQYF; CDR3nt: TGCGCCAGCAGCTTCGGGACAGGGACCTACGAGCAGTACTTC
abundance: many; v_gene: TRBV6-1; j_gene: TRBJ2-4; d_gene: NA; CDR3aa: CASSGTSLAKNIQYF; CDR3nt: TGTGCCAGCAGTGGAACAAGTCTAGCCAAAAACATTCAGTACTTC
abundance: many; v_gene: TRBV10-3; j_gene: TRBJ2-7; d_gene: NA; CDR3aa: CAISEMDIPIYEQYF; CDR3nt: TGTGCCATCAGCGAAATGGACATTCCCATCTACGAGCAGTACTTC
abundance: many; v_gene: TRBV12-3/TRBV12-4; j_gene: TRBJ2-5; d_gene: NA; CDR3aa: CASNLGVKETQYF; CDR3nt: TGTGCCAGCAATCTGGGGGTAAAAGAGACCCAGTACTTC
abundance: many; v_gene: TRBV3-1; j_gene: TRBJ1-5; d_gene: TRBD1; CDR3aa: CQGAVASNQPQHF; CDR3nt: TGTCAGGGGGCAGTAGCTAGCAATCAGCCCCAGCATTTT